The entry below describes one T cell receptor (beta chain). The sample belongs to a study of blood T cell repertoires in COVID-19. Those enrolled, adults aged roughly 18 to 95 years, came from 20 to 25 US areas. In the source study's methods: Reference gene primers were amplified, and this amplification served to estimate nucleated cell counts. Profiling relied on immunoSEQ multiplex PCR, and the TCRdb table lists in-frame clones only, not all of them. The DNA was the basis for D and trimming; V, J and clone size are from that table. Counted here are some 150,000 clones, 75% to 85% occurring once; the ten biggest clones make up about 15%. The sample consisted of PBMCs or T cells enriched from blood (not recorded which). This clonotype was obtained from a man aged 50 to 60 who had recovered from COVID-19.

CDR3 nucleotides: TGTGCCAGCAGCCCCTTAAACTCTGGGGCCAACGTCCTGACTTTC. Translated: CASSPLNSGANVLTF. The chain combines TRBV7-6 with TRBJ2-6; D remains ambiguous. V was pared by 5 bases and J by 0 bases, with 8 bases between. The CDR3 is made up of 15 amino acids. From germline, CDR1 is SGHVS and CDR2 FNYEAQ.